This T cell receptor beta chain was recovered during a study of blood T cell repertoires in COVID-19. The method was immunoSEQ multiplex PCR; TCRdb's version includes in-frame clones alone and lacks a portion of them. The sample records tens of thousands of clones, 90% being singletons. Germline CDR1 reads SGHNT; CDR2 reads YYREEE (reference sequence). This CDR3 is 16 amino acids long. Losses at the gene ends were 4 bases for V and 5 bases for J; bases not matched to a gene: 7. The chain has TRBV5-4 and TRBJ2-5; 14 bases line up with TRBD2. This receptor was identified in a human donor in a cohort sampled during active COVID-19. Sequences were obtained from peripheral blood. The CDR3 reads CASSAGTSGGRETQYF. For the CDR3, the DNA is TGTGCCAGCAGCGCTGGGACTAGCGGGGGCCGGGAGACCCAGTACTTC.